The present TCR beta chain was sequenced within a study of a mutant IDH1 vaccine in newly diagnosed glioma. Here immunoSEQ multiplex PCR was the method, and the copy in TCRdb shows in-frame clones only, minus some. The repertoire holds about 68,000 clones, with less than 90% as singletons. The time point denotes: week 35, safety follow-up. Doses consisted of 300 ug of mutant IDH1 20-mer peptide each, paired with topical imiquimod. V shed 3 bases and J shed 7 bases, with 21 bases lying between them. CDR1 and CDR2 (germline): SGHTA, FQGTGA. This CDR3 is built from 16 residues. Notes on this clone: Its antigen is undetermined.

The sequence derives from a man in his late teens or twenties with glioma. The specimen was PBMCs, collected from a glioma patient whose treatment included an IDH1 peptide vaccine. V and J are TRBV7-3 and TRBJ1-1; tentatively, D is TRBD1 (6 bases). The CDR3 is CASSFSGGPGPSEAFF. DNA for the CDR3: TGTGCCAGCAGCTTCAGTGGGGGGCCGGGCCCTAGTGAAGCTTTCTTT.